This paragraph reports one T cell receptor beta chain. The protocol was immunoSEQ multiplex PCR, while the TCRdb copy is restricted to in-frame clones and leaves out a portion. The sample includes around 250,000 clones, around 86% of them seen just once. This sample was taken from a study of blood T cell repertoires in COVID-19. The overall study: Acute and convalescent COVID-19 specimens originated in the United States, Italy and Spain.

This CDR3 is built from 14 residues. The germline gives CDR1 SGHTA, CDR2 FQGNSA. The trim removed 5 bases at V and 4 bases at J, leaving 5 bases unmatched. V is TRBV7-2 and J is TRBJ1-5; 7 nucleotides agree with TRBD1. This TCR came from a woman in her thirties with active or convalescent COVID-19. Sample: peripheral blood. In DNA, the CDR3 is TGTGCCAGCAGCCCGACAGGGAAAAATCAGCCCCAGCATTTT. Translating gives CASSPTGKNQPQHF.